This is a list of T cell receptor beta chains from one sample in a study of neurological immune-mediated disorders. TCRdb processed the 5' RACE reads anew with MiXCR; each CDR3 protein has one entry. Among 30,000 to 40,000 distinct CDR3 sequences, more than 9.5% were seen once, and the ten largest hold around 4%. The specimen sequenced was PBMCs. These receptors all stem from a man aged 55 to 70 with HTLV-1-associated myelopathy (HAM/TSP). The conserved cysteine and the conserved F or W are not part of the CDR3 here. A D gene is named only where the DNA matches it firmly.

TRBD1,13,TRBV29-1,SVLGQGPSGNTIY
.,11,TRBV5-5,ASCRVTEGGYT
.,12,TRBV5-5,ASSLVGRQTEAF
.,12,TRBV27,ASSFGQGSYEQY
TRBD2,13,TRBV7-2,ASNLAGGPSNEQF
TRBD1,14,TRBV12-3/TRBV12-4,ASSPLMIRGFYEQY
.,12,TRBV25-1,ASSEYPGSTEAF
TRBD2,16,TRBV20-1,SAQEGLWTSGGGREQF
TRBD1,12,TRBV5-1,ASSPGQGRDTQY
.,13,TRBV7-9,ASSSPLVERTEAF
TRBD2,13,TRBV5-1,ASSQSSGRVNEQF
.,14,TRBV4-1,ASSRAPGRSSYEQY
.,15,TRBV7-9,ASSLVSGLAATPEAF
TRBD2,17,TRBV20-1,SARDSNLLGGREGYEQY
TRBD1,11,TRBV4-1,ASSPRGLQPQH
.,12,TRBV5-1,ASSIRTGTDTQY
.,14,TRBV9,ASSVGDSGRGETQY
.,12,TRBV29-1,SVKDQSSGNTIY
.,13,TRBV7-8,ASSLSSYMNTEAF
TRBD1,14,TRBV9,ASSVGLTGEKTEAF
.,12,TRBV20-1,SASQGLPNSPLH
.,12,TRBV21-1,ASSSGSYTGELF
.,10,TRBV30,WGLTGAREQF
.,13,TRBV10-3,AISETTLGANVLT
.,14,TRBV27,ASGPLGQRNTGELF
.,9,TRBV14,ASSQEETQY
.,13,TRBV7-2,ASSLEVAGNRPQH
TRBD2,14,TRBV5-1,ASSVTSGSRTDTQY
.,11,TRBV10-3,AISERSTYGYT